The T cell receptor beta chain under discussion was sequenced for a study of blood T cells in healthy people across ages. Regarding the study as a whole: Older individuals had lower TCR beta diversity per million T cells (the decline was roughly linear).

Turning to this clonotype: Its target is unknown.

Germline CDR1 and CDR2: SGHAT and FQNNGV. The CDR3 sequence is 15 residues long. A sample-barcoded 5' primer and a J-beta primer mix were used in a second PCR of roughly 7 to 12 cycles. TCRdb redid the calling of the 5' RACE reads with MiXCR, one entry per CDR3 protein. Of roughly 410,000 distinct CDR3 sequences listed, roughly half are singletons. The sample comprised blood. This chain uses TRBV11-2 with TRBJ2-7; D possibly corresponds to TRBD2 (5 bases). The J call may be faulty, since TRBJ2-5 better matches the DNA end. The source is a man between 60 and 75 years old in good health. DNA for the CDR3: TGTGCCAGCACCTCCCTCGGGGTAGCGACGGAGACCCAGTACTTC. This translates into CASTSLGVATETQYF.